Below, one TCR beta chain is given with its context. Its antigen is undetermined. The entry originates in a study of T cell responses to AZD1222 COVID-19 vaccine. General study points: Mapped onto spike, vaccine-associated CD4 TCRs spanned it and were dominant at 160-218 and 743-854. Unmutated variant regions reportedly attract nearly half of all spike-specific TCRs. Rises in breadth and depth of Spike-specific TCRs came after two AZD1222 doses. At baseline, just 6 or 7 AZD1222 recipients tested seropositive.

Trimming took off 8 bases at V and 3 bases at J, with 8 bases between the two ends. The CDR3 is 11 residues long. The assay was immunoSEQ multiplex PCR, and TCRdb's table has in-frame clones only and misses some. The sample has 30,000 to 35,000 clones, around three quarters seen once. The chain uses TRBV12-3 or TRBV12-4 and TRBJ2-7; a possible D gene is TRBD2 (5 bases). This specimen consisted of peripheral blood, obtained 28 days after the second AZD1222 dose. The sequence was obtained from an adult who received the AZD1222 COVID-19 vaccine. The CDR3 loop reads CASQRYYEQYF. CDR3 nucleotide sequence: TGTGCCAGCCAGCGGTACTACGAGCAGTACTTC.